This T cell receptor (beta chain) was captured by sequencing in a study of blood T cell repertoires in COVID-19. Looking at the study overall: Acute and convalescent COVID-19 samples came from the United States, Italy and Spain.

The protocol was immunoSEQ multiplex PCR, while the TCRdb copy is restricted to in-frame clones and leaves out a portion. Of about 250,000 clones in the sample, approximately 90% are singletons; the top ten hold 0.95% to 1%. This clone was seen a single time. The CDR3 covers 14 residues. Germline-derived CDR1 and CDR2 are SGHRS and YFSETQ. The ends lost 5 bases at V and 2 bases at J; junction bases unmatched: 7. The genes are TRBV5-1 and TRBJ2-7; 7 nucleotides line up with TRBD2. This clonotype originated in a woman in her thirties or forties who had recovered from COVID-19. The specimen sequenced was peripheral blood. For the CDR3, the DNA is TGCGCCAGCAGGATCGGGAGGCCTCCCTACGAGCAGTACTTC. Translating it yields CASRIGRPPYEQYF.